Only a few counts were recorded for the clone carrying this TCR beta chain. Its antigen is unknown. This entry belongs to a study of T cell repertoires in cytomegalovirus infection. The germline CDR1 and CDR2 sequences are SGHAT and FQNNGV. V lost 1 base, J lost 7 bases, and 9 bases stayed unmatched. The CDR3 is 16 amino acids. MiXCR, run by TCRdb on the reads, gives a single entry per CDR3 protein. This sample has a few hundred thousand distinct CDR3 sequences, with approximately 40% found just once. The source was cultured PBMCs, collected from culture after CMV antigen stimulation. The V gene is TRBV11-2, the J gene TRBJ2-5; TRBD2 aligns across 10 bases. This TCR came from a human donor in good health (CMV status not recorded). Some clones in this sample may be carry-over from other donors' samples. CDR3 in DNA: TGTGCCAGCAGCTTAGTAGCGGGGGGCCATTCGGGGACCCAGTACTTC. It codes for CASSLVAGGHSGTQYF.